The 16 T cell receptor beta chains below all came from one sample that was sequenced in a study of molecular identifiers for immune sequencing clone quantification. TCRdb processed the PCR reads anew with MiXCR; each CDR3 protein has one entry. The data contain 85,000 to 95,000 distinct CDR3 sequences, over 15% of them singletons. Sequencing input: naive CD8+ T cells from blood, with Jurkat cell RNA spiked in. Indicated subset: FACS-sorted CD8+CD4-CCR7+CD45RA+ naive T cells. Receptors originate from a human donor in good health. Some libraries in this study had Jurkat cell RNA spiked in.

This clonotype appeared a few times. The V call is TRBV6-5, the J call TRBJ1-2; D uncertain. The germline V gene encodes CDR1 MNHEY and CDR2 SVGAGI. This CDR3 comprises 14 residues. Trimming shortened V by 2 bases and J by 7 bases, and 14 bases separated the two germline ends. The CDR3 region is CASSYSRSTGGYTF. The CDR3 DNA reads TGTGCCAGCAGTTACAGCCGATCAACGGGTGGCTACACCTTC.

This clonotype was seen many times. The chain has TRBV6-2 or TRBV6-3 and TRBJ2-7; TRBD2 is a possible D gene (5 bases). The CDR3 is made up of 14 amino acids. Germline assignment: CDR1 MNHEY and CDR2 SVGEGT. The V gene lost 2 bases and the J gene lost 3 bases, with 11 bases spanning the gap. The CDR3: CASSYGEDFYEQYF. In DNA form, the CDR3 reads TGTGCCAGCAGTTACGGTGAGGACTTCTACGAGCAGTACTTC.

The V gene is TRBV4-3, the J gene TRBJ1-1; D remains ambiguous. The CDR3 sequence is 13 residues long. Between the trimmed V and J ends, which lost 0 bases and 0 bases, there was a span of 2 bases. Per the germline V gene, CDR1 is LGHNA and CDR2 is YSLEER. The CDR3 DNA reads as TGCGCCAGCAGCCAAGAAGTGAACACTGAAGCTTTCTTT. Protein product: CASSQEVNTEAFF.

This clonotype was found many times. The rearrangement links TRBV20-1 to TRBJ2-7; TRBD1 agrees at 7 bases. Trimming cost V 5 bases and J 1 base; bases outside gene matches: 5. The CDR3 extends over 13 amino acids. Germline V gives CDR1 DFQATT, CDR2 SNEGSKA (reference sequence). As DNA, the CDR3 is TGCAGTGCTCCCGGACAGGATTCCTACGAGCAGTACTTC. This sequence encodes CSAPGQDSYEQYF.

Ten or more counts support this clonotype. The chain couples TRBV4-1 to TRBJ2-5; 7 bases are a match to TRBD1. Germline-derived CDR1 and CDR2 are MGHRA and YSYEKL. CDR3 length: 16 amino acids. With V trimmed by 0 bases and J by 1 base, 5 bases remained unmatched. CDR3 in DNA: TGCGCCAGCAGCCAAGAGACCAGGGGGTTCCAAGAGACCCAGTACTTC. Translation: CASSQETRGFQETQYF.

As for this clonotype: A read error may explain this, as a much larger clone is one base away. The chain joins TRBV19 to TRBJ2-7, with TRBD2 as a possible D gene (6 bases). There are 13 residues in the CDR3. Per germline, CDR1 LNHDA and CDR2 SQIVND (reference sequence). The CDR3 reads CAGSEEGYYEQYF. In DNA form, the CDR3 reads TGTGCCGGTAGTGAGGAGGGGTACTACGAGCAGTACTTC. The full variable domain, rest sourced from reference TRBV19 and TRBJ2-7, is DGGITQSPKYLFRKEGQNVTLSCEQNLNHDAMYWYRQDPGQGLRLIYYSQIVNDFQKGDIAEGYSVSREKKESFPLTVTSAQKNPTAFYLCAGSEEGYYEQYFGPGTRLTVT.

With regard to this clonotype: No conserved phenylalanine or tryptophan is present at the end of the CDR3, so a read error is the likely explanation. The chain links TRBV6-2 or TRBV6-3 to TRBJ1-1; 7 bases are shared with TRBD1. Germline V gives CDR1 MNHEY, CDR2 SVGEGT. The CDR3 sequence is 18 residues long. Trimming at V came to 6 bases and at J to 0 bases, leaving 16 bases not matched to a gene. CDR3 DNA sequence: TGTGCCAGCAGCCGACCTCCGGGACAGCCTGTTATGAACACTGAAGCTTTCCCT. Its protein product is CASSRPPGQPVMNTEAFP.

About this clonotype: Being one base from a much bigger clone, this may be a read error. The chain links TRBV7-7 to TRBJ1-5; a possible D gene is TRBD1 (5 bases). Germline V gene lookup returns CDR1 SSHAT and CDR2 FNYEAQ (reference sequence). The CDR3 consists of 15 residues. The CDR3 DNA reads as TGTGCTAGCAGTAATCGGCAGGGATTATATCAGCCCCTGCATTTT. As protein: CASSNRQGLYQPLHF.

This clonotype was observed at least ten times. The chain employs TRBV28 and TRBJ2-1, with 8 bases identical to TRBD2. CDR1 MDHEN and CDR2 SYDVKM come from the germline V gene. CDR3 length equals 13 residues. J was trimmed by 7 bases and V by 2 bases; bases with no gene match: 1. The CDR3, as DNA: TGTGCCAGCAGTTTAGGGACTAGGAATGAGCAGTTCTTC. Its protein is CASSLGTRNEQFF.

This clonotype has a count of ten or more. The V call is TRBV4-3, the J call TRBJ1-3; D is perhaps TRBD1 (5 bases). CDR1 is LGHNA and CDR2 is YSLEER in the germline V gene. V lost 1 base and J lost 2, with 9 bases in between. The CDR3 length is 15 residues. CDR3 DNA sequence: TGCGCCAGCAGCCAAGGCCGAGGGGCTGGAAACACCATATATTTT. Translated, it gives CASSQGRGAGNTIYF.

Regarding this clonotype: One junction end does not reproduce the germline sequence, and a read error may be involved. The chain has TRBV19 and TRBJ2-5, with no clear D. The CDR3 consists of 15 residues. Germline assignment: CDR1 LNHDA and CDR2 SQIVND (reference sequence). The CDR3 nucleotides are TGTGCTAGTAGACCCCTGGGCGGCAGTACCGGGACCCAGTACTTC. Translation: CASRPLGGSTGTQYF.

This clonotype was observed many times. V gene TRBV9 combines with J gene TRBJ2-7; no clear D gene. V was trimmed by 3 bases and J by 0 bases, leaving 16 bases between them. In germline, CDR1 is SGDLS, CDR2 YYNGEE. The CDR3 loop spans 16 amino acids. The CDR3 loop reads CASSASPQASSYEQYF. CDR3 nucleotides: TGTGCCAGCAGCGCCTCCCCGCAGGCTAGCTCCTACGAGCAGTACTTC.

A remark on this clonotype: This may arise from a read error, as a much more abundant clone is one base away. The chain uses TRBV12-3 or TRBV12-4 and TRBJ1-1; D unresolved. The CDR3 is 15 residues long. CDR3 in DNA: TGTGCCAGCAGTCCGGTTGGGATGGGGTTCACTGAAGCTTCCTTT. Protein product: CASSPVGMGFTEASF.

This clonotype was observed many times. The chain links TRBV6-5 to TRBJ1-2; 8 positions match TRBD1. Per the germline V gene, CDR1 is MNHEY and CDR2 is SVGAGI. The CDR3 extends over 15 amino acids. Trimming took 4 bases from V and 2 from J; bases not matched to a gene: 6. CDR3: CASSSWTGLNYGYTF. The CDR3 DNA follows: TGTGCCAGCAGTTCCTGGACAGGGTTAAACTATGGCTACACCTTC.

The gene calls are TRBV3-1 and TRBJ2-1; D call uncertain. The CDR3 contains 15 residues. Between the trimmed V and J ends, which lost 2 bases and 10 bases, there was a span of 18 bases. The V gene's germline CDR1 is LGHDT and CDR2 YNNKEL (reference sequence). For the CDR3, the DNA is TGTGCCAGCAGCCAAAGTCCCCTCCTGGCGGTGGAGCAGTTCTTC. Protein product: CASSQSPLLAVEQFF.

This clonotype has ten or more counts. V is TRBV29-1 and J is TRBJ2-7; TRBD2 agrees at 7 bases. CDR1 and CDR2 (germline): SQVTM, ANQGSEA. The CDR3 loop spans 13 amino acids. Losses at the gene ends were 0 bases for V and 6 bases for J; bases not matched to a gene: 5. CDR3 DNA: TGCAGCGTTGAAGATCCGGCGGGGGTCGAGCAGTACTTC. Amino acid sequence: CSVEDPAGVEQYF.